What follows are 20 T cell receptor beta chains derived from one specimen sequenced in a study of blood T cell repertoires in COVID-19. The assay was immunoSEQ multiplex PCR, and TCRdb's table has in-frame clones only and misses some. The sample shows 75,000 to 90,000 clones, 80% of them seen only once. The material sequenced was peripheral blood. The receptors here all came from a woman in her seventies with acute or convalescent COVID-19.

This clone came up a few times. This chain joins TRBV24-1 and TRBJ2-2; maybe TRBD1 (5 bases). The CDR3 contains 17 residues. The V end was cut by 1 base, the J end by 7 bases, with 18 bases between. Germline CDR1 reads KGHDR; CDR2 reads SFDVKD. The CDR3 DNA reads TGTGCCACCAGTGATTTTGACAGCACCGGCTGGGGCGGGGAGCTGTTTTTT. This encodes CATSDFDSTGWGGELFF.

The chain employs TRBV7-2 and TRBJ1-2; weak D call: TRBD1 (5 bases). V lost 7 bases and J lost 4, with 10 bases in between. CDR1 is SGHTA, CDR2 FQGNSA, per germline. This CDR3 has 12 residues. CDR3 DNA: TGTGCCAGCAAGCAGGGTTCCTATGGCTACACCTTC. This codes for CASKQGSYGYTF.

This clone has more than one count but fewer than ten. The gene calls are TRBV6-4 and TRBJ1-1; D is unclear. The CDR3 runs to 9 residues. V lost 8 bases, J lost 10 bases, and 8 bases lay in between. CDR1 and CDR2 (germline): MRHNA, SNTAGT. The CDR3 sequence: CASYRGAFF. The DNA of the CDR3 is TGTGCCAGCTATCGGGGAGCTTTCTTT.

The genes are TRBV19 and TRBJ1-1; a weak D match, TRBD1 (5 bases). The V gene lost 2 bases and the J gene lost 10 bases, with 14 bases spanning the gap. Germline V lookup: CDR1 LNHDA, CDR2 SQIVND (reference sequence). This CDR3 has 13 residues. For the CDR3, the DNA is TGTGCCAGTAGTATATTCAGGGCCGACGCAGCTTTCTTT. It translates to CASSIFRADAAFF.

The chain links TRBV9 to TRBJ1-2, with a weak D call TRBD1 (5 bases). Trimming shortened V by 0 bases and J by 4 bases, and 13 bases separated the two germline ends. Germline V lookup: CDR1 SGDLS, CDR2 YYNGEE. This CDR3 has 15 residues. The CDR3: CASSVASTGPYGYTF. As DNA, the CDR3 is TGTGCCAGCAGCGTAGCGTCTACAGGACCCTATGGCTACACCTTC.

The V gene is TRBV19, the J gene TRBJ1-2, with no clear D. The CDR3 is made up of 14 amino acids. Germline loops: CDR1 LNHDA, CDR2 SQIVND (reference sequence). CDR3 coding DNA: TGTGCTGTCCGGTGGGGAGCTGCTGCCTATGGCTACACCTTC. It is translated as CAVRWGAAAYGYTF.

The rearrangement joins TRBV5-4 to TRBJ2-7; 9 nucleotides line up with TRBD1. CDR1 is SGHNT, CDR2 YYREEE, per germline (reference sequence). Germline trimming cut 4 bases from V and 6 bases from J; bases unmatched to any gene: 11. The CDR3 is 15 residues long. CDR3 sequence reads: CASSEPGQGRSEQYF. The CDR3 nucleotides read TGTGCCAGCAGCGAACCGGGACAGGGTCGGTCCGAGCAGTACTTC.

The CDR3 region has the DNA TGCGCCAGCAGCCAGGTACAGGGGACCTTCACAGATACGCAGTATTTT. Translation: CASSQVQGTFTDTQYF. The gene calls are TRBV4-1 and TRBJ2-3; TRBD1 agrees at 7 bases. The V gene's germline CDR1 is MGHRA and CDR2 YSYEKL. V trimming: 3 bases; J trimming: 2 bases; junction bases outside the gene matches: 8. This CDR3 is built from 16 residues.

The DNA of the CDR3 is TGTGCCAGCTCTACAGGGAGGAACACTGAAGCTTTCTTT. Its translation: CASSTGRNTEAFF. The V gene is TRBV18, the J gene TRBJ1-1, with D possibly being TRBD1 (6 bases). Trimming shortened V by 6 bases and J by 1 base, and 9 bases separated the two germline ends. Germline loops: CDR1 KGHSH, CDR2 LQKENI. The CDR3 length is 13 residues.

The rearrangement links TRBV19 to TRBJ2-3, with 12 bases fitting TRBD2. This CDR3 comprises 16 residues. The trim removed 6 bases at V and 5 bases at J, leaving 9 bases unmatched. Germline CDR1 is LNHDA and CDR2 is SQIVND (reference sequence). CDR3 DNA sequence: TGTGCCAGTAGGCCTCTAGCGGGGGGGCGATTAGATACGCAGTATTTT. This sequence encodes CASRPLAGGRLDTQYF.

As DNA, the CDR3 is TGTGCCAGCCCCAAAACGGCGGGCGAGGCGGCCAAAAACATTCAGTACTTC. Translating gives CASPKTAGEAAKNIQYF. V and J are TRBV6-4 and TRBJ2-4, with a tentative D call TRBD2 (5 bases). Germline V gene sequence: CDR1 MRHNA, CDR2 SNTAGT. The CDR3 has 17 amino acids. Trimming cost V 8 bases and J 1 base, with 21 bases left between them.

The chain links TRBV2 to TRBJ2-1; TRBD1 matches 9 bases. CDR3 length: 16 amino acids. Trimming took 3 bases from V and 1 from J; bases not matched to a gene: 4. Germline V CDR1 and CDR2: SNHLY, FYNNEI. This CDR3 is CASSDGTGLSYNEQFF. The CDR3 coding sequence is TGTGCCAGCAGTGATGGGACAGGGTTGTCCTACAATGAGCAGTTCTTC. Based on the CDR3 plus reference TRBV2 and TRBJ2-1, the full variable domain is EPEVTQTPSHQVTQMGQEVILRCVPISNHLYFYWYRQILGQKVEFLVSFYNNEISEKSEIFDDQFSVERPDGSNFTLKIRSTKLEDSAMYFCASSDGTGLSYNEQFFGPGTRLTVL.

This clone has a single count. V usage is TRBV7-6 and J usage is TRBJ1-6; TRBD1 matches 9 bases. The CDR3 totals 15 residues. With V trimmed by 4 bases and J by 4 bases, 2 bases remained unmatched. Germline assignment: CDR1 SGHVS and CDR2 FNYEAQ. CDR3: CASSSGQGYNSPLHF. The CDR3 DNA follows: TGTGCCAGCAGCTCGGGACAGGGTTATAATTCACCCCTCCACTTT.

V and J are TRBV14 and TRBJ2-2; TRBD2 aligns across 11 bases. The trim removed 0 bases at V and 7 bases at J, leaving 16 bases unmatched. Per germline, CDR1 SGHDN and CDR2 FVKESK. This CDR3 contains 20 residues. The DNA for the CDR3 is TGTGCCAGCAGCCAAGATTCGCTAGCGGGGGGACTCCTACGAGGCGGGGAGCTGTTTTTT. As protein: CASSQDSLAGGLLRGGELFF.

The chain combines TRBV24-1 with TRBJ2-1, with 8 positions matching TRBD2. Germline V gene lookup returns CDR1 KGHDR and CDR2 SFDVKD. V trimming: 5 bases; J trimming: 1 base; junction bases outside the gene matches: 6. The length of the CDR3 is 16 residues. CDR3 residues: CATSVLASGSYNEQFF. DNA for the CDR3: TGTGCCACCAGTGTACTGGCTAGCGGGTCCTACAATGAGCAGTTCTTC.

The chain has TRBV4-2 and TRBJ2-5; the match to TRBD2 covers 8 bases. After removal of 5 bases from V and 4 bases from J, the junction contained 3 bases not matched to a gene. Germline V gene sequence: CDR1 LGHNA, CDR2 YNFKEQ. This CDR3 comprises 13 residues. Here the CDR3 DNA reads TGTGCCAGCAGCACGGGGGGGCCAGAGACCCAGTACTTC. Its protein product is CASSTGGPETQYF.

The chain combines TRBV7-3 with TRBJ2-3, with a possible D match to TRBD2 (6 bases). The V gene's germline CDR1 is SGHTA and CDR2 FQGTGA. V shed 0 bases and J shed 0 bases, with 7 bases lying between them. CDR3 size: 15 residues. CDR3 sequence: CASSLTGGSTDTQYF. CDR3 bases: TGTGCCAGCAGCTTAACTGGGGGGAGCACAGATACGCAGTATTTT.

The chain employs TRBV4-2 and TRBJ1-1; D is ambiguous. Trimming left V 4 bases short and J 4 bases short, with 13 bases between. Germline-derived CDR1 and CDR2 are LGHNA and YNFKEQ. The CDR3 has 14 amino acids. The CDR3 DNA sequence: TGTGCCAGCAGCCCGACGGGAGTGAGCACTGAAGCTTTCTTT. Protein: CASSPTGVSTEAFF.

This clone was counted a few times. The rearrangement joins TRBV9 to TRBJ2-3; 7 bases line up with TRBD2. In germline, CDR1 is SGDLS, CDR2 YYNGEE. This CDR3 has 15 amino acids. V was pared by 0 bases and J by 3 bases, with 4 bases of the junction left unmatched. The CDR3 DNA reads TGTGCCAGCAGCGTAGGAGGACTAGGGACAGATACGCAGTATTTT. Residues: CASSVGGLGTDTQYF.

This chain joins TRBV28 and TRBJ2-1, with TRBD2 matching 7 bases. With V trimmed by 1 base and J by 4 bases, 4 bases remained unmatched. The CDR3 has 15 residues. CDR1 and CDR2 (germline): MDHEN, SYDVKM. CDR3 sequence: CASSLFGRSYNEQFF. The CDR3 nucleotides read TGTGCCAGCAGTTTATTCGGGAGGTCATACAATGAGCAGTTCTTC.